This T cell receptor (beta chain) stems from a study of OX40 agonist ivuxolimab in advanced cancers. The assay was immunoSEQ multiplex PCR, and TCRdb's table has in-frame clones only and misses some. The profile shows roughly 26,000 clones, 80% to 90% of them singletons. The CDR3 is 17 residues long. V lost 7 bases to trimming and J lost 3 bases, with 24 bases between them. The germline V gene has CDR1 MDHEN and CDR2 SYDVKM. The chain carries TRBV28 and TRBJ1-1; D may be TRBD1 (5 bases). This TCR was sampled from an adult with an advanced solid tumor such as melanoma, head and neck, liver or kidney cancer. This specimen was CD4+ or CD8+ T cells sorted from blood, taken in a trial of the OX40 agonist ivuxolimab. For the CDR3, the DNA is TGTGCCAGCACCCTGGACCCTTGGGGGAAGGAGGACACTGAAGCTTTCTTT. Translated, it gives CASTLDPWGKEDTEAFF.